A selection of T cell receptor beta chains follows, all from one sample in a study of T-cell memory formation after mild COVID-19. Each CDR3 protein gets one entry after TCRdb re-called the 5' RACE reads with MiXCR. The data contain around 200,000 distinct CDR3 sequences, about 10% of them singletons. Sequencing was done on a sample of PBMCs or a T cell subset sorted from them (not recorded which). These TCRs come from a man aged 18 to 30 who had mild COVID-19 (a few samples of this study predate the infection). Cell type and time point are not known. CDR3s include the opening cysteine and the closing phenylalanine or tryptophan. Each record gives: J gene, clone size, V gene, D gene, CDR3 protein, CDR3 DNA. D genes are given only for firm matches. Clone size is shown for a subset of rows, as once, few, many or a class of expanded clone.

>TRBJ1-4|NA|TRBV25-1|TRBD1
CASSATGGREKLFF
TGTGCCAGCAGTGCGACAGGGGGCAGGGAAAAACTGTTTTTT
>TRBJ2-4|few|TRBV4-1|TRBD1
CASSLQTGGGDIQYF
TGCGCCAGCAGCCTACAAACAGGGGGCGGGGACATTCAGTACTTC
>TRBJ1-2|NA|TRBV7-9|NA
CASSFGGFNYGYTF
TGTGCCAGCAGCTTCGGGGGCTTCAACTATGGCTACACCTTC
>TRBJ1-5|few|TRBV7-2|NA
CASSSGVTSNQPQHF
TGTGCCAGCAGCTCAGGGGTGACTAGCAATCAGCCCCAGCATTTT
>TRBJ2-7|NA|TRBV19|TRBD2
CASSPVAGGRHEQYF
TGTGCCAGTAGCCCCGTGGCGGGGGGGCGCCACGAGCAGTACTTC
>TRBJ1-5|NA|TRBV12-3/TRBV12-4|TRBD1
CASREGTGVNQPQHF
TGTGCCAGCAGAGAGGGGACAGGGGTCAATCAGCCCCAGCATTTT
>TRBJ2-7|few|TRBV7-2|NA
CASSLGWDYYEQYF
TGTGCCAGCAGCTTAGGCTGGGATTACTACGAGCAGTACTTC
>TRBJ1-1|NA|TRBV7-9|NA
CASRRDPDEAFF
TGTGCCAGCAGAAGGGATCCCGATGAAGCTTTCTTT
>TRBJ1-6|few|TRBV7-9|NA
CASSLDYTSPLHF
TGTGCCAGCAGCTTAGATTACACTTCACCCCTCCACTTT
>TRBJ2-1|few|TRBV6-5|TRBD1
CASTRKPGQAFEQFF
TGTGCCAGCACGCGGAAGCCGGGACAGGCCTTCGAGCAGTTCTTC
>TRBJ2-2|NA|TRBV11-2|NA
CASSLPHYRRGTGELFF
TGTGCCAGCAGCTTACCTCACTATAGGAGGGGGACCGGGGAGCTGTTTTTT
>TRBJ2-2|NA|TRBV9|NA
CASSVGVNTGELFF
TGTGCCAGCAGCGTCGGCGTGAACACCGGGGAGCTGTTTTTT
>TRBJ2-5|medium-sized|TRBV4-2|TRBD2
CASSQVPLTLAGGQETQYF
TGTGCCAGCAGCCAAGTCCCCCTCACTCTAGCGGGGGGGCAAGAGACCCAGTACTTC
>TRBJ2-4|NA|TRBV7-2|NA
CASSLAGIAKNIQYF
TGTGCCAGCAGCTTAGCAGGGATAGCCAAAAACATTCAGTACTTC
>TRBJ2-3|few|TRBV5-1|NA
CASSPGISADTQYF
TGCGCCAGCAGCCCAGGGATTAGCGCAGATACGCAGTATTTT
>TRBJ2-1|NA|TRBV25-1|NA
CASSGEGWDTAGNEQFF
TGTGCCAGCAGTGGTGAGGGATGGGACACTGCCGGCAATGAGCAGTTCTTC
>TRBJ2-3|few|TRBV5-5|TRBD2
CASSLAGAGGTDTQYF
TGTGCCAGCAGCTTGGCCGGGGCGGGGGGGACAGATACGCAGTATTTT
>TRBJ1-3|NA|TRBV7-9|TRBD1
CASSLRGQVSGNTIYF
TGTGCCAGCAGCTTAAGGGGGCAAGTTTCTGGAAACACCATATATTTT
>TRBJ1-6|NA|TRBV5-5|NA
CASSFTDRLGSPLHF
TGTGCCAGCAGCTTCACCGACAGGCTGGGATCACCCCTCCACTTT
>TRBJ1-3|NA|TRBV3-1|NA
CASSQTGNGNTIYF
TGTGCCAGCAGCCAAACGGGTAATGGAAACACCATATATTTT
>TRBJ2-1|many|TRBV5-1|TRBD2
CASSLGLAGAYNEQFF
TGCGCCAGCAGCCTAGGACTAGCAGGGGCCTACAATGAGCAGTTCTTC
>TRBJ2-2|few|TRBV5-1|NA
CASSFGTRVLGAGELFF
TGCGCCAGCAGCTTCGGGACCAGGGTTCTAGGAGCCGGGGAGCTGTTTTTT
>TRBJ2-1|NA|TRBV7-9|TRBD2
CASSRGDGSYNEQFF
TGTGCCAGCAGCCGGGGGGATGGGTCCTACAATGAGCAGTTCTTC
>TRBJ2-5|NA|TRBV20-1|TRBD2
CSAGSGIKETQYF
TGCAGTGCAGGTAGCGGGATAAAAGAGACCCAGTACTTC
>TRBJ1-1|many|TRBV7-9|NA
CASSAWTEAFF
TGTGCCAGCAGCGCGTGGACTGAAGCTTTCTTT
>TRBJ1-2|few|TRBV4-1|TRBD1
CASSQDGQGRFSYGYTF
TGCGCCAGCAGCCAAGATGGACAGGGGCGTTTCAGCTATGGCTACACCTTC
>TRBJ1-1|NA|TRBV5-1|NA
CASSDGGGITEAFF
TGCGCCAGCAGCGACGGAGGGGGAATCACTGAAGCTTTCTTT
>TRBJ1-1|NA|TRBV7-2|NA
CASSLGTAPGTEAFF
TGTGCCAGCAGCTTAGGGACAGCCCCGGGGACTGAAGCTTTCTTT
>TRBJ1-1|NA|TRBV6-5|NA
CASRRAGRTEAFF
TGTGCCAGCAGACGGGCCGGCAGGACTGAAGCTTTCTTT
>TRBJ1-2|NA|TRBV6-5|TRBD1
CASSLDRVGYTF
TGTGCCAGCAGCCTCGACAGGGTCGGCTACACCTTC
>TRBJ2-1|NA|TRBV5-6|TRBD2
CASSLVGLAGWGEQFF
TGTGCCAGCAGCCTGGTGGGACTAGCGGGTTGGGGTGAGCAGTTCTTC
>TRBJ2-5|NA|TRBV10-1|NA
CASSESPTGIPETQYF
TGCGCCAGCAGTGAGTCCCCTACAGGGATACCGGAGACCCAGTACTTC
>TRBJ1-1|NA|TRBV29-1|NA
CSGRRSTVNTEAFF
TGCAGCGGCAGAAGGTCGACAGTGAACACTGAAGCTTTCTTT
>TRBJ1-1|few|TRBV18|NA
CASSPMETEAFF
TGTGCCAGCTCACCTATGGAGACTGAAGCTTTCTTT
>TRBJ2-3|few|TRBV29-1|NA
CSVEKTVPTDTQYF
TGCAGCGTTGAGAAGACGGTCCCCACAGATACGCAGTATTTT
>TRBJ2-5|few|TRBV2|NA
CASSEAGLGAETQYF
TGTGCCAGCAGTGAAGCCGGCCTGGGGGCAGAGACCCAGTACTTC
>TRBJ1-6|few|TRBV3-1|TRBD1
CASSQVTGLNSPLHF
TGTGCCAGCAGCCAAGTGACAGGGCTCAATTCACCCCTCCACTTT
>TRBJ2-2|few|TRBV23-1|NA
CARPSEGDTGELFF
TGCGCCCGCCCTTCAGAGGGGGACACCGGGGAGCTGTTTTTT
>TRBJ2-5|NA|TRBV5-5|NA
CASSPLVGAQETQYF
TGTGCCAGCAGTCCCCTTGTAGGGGCCCAAGAGACCCAGTACTTC
>TRBJ2-1|NA|TRBV5-1|NA
CASSWGTYRVPGNEQFF
TGCGCCAGCAGCTGGGGGACCTACAGGGTCCCCGGCAATGAGCAGTTCTTC
>TRBJ2-6|few|TRBV9|TRBD1
CASSTGGAGANVLTF
TGTGCCAGCAGTACAGGGGGCGCTGGGGCCAACGTCCTGACTTTC
>TRBJ1-1|many|TRBV7-8|NA
CASSLEGPYYKAFF
TGTGCCAGCAGCTTAGAGGGTCCTTATTATAAAGCTTTCTTT
>TRBJ2-5|NA|TRBV7-2|NA
CASDPTNGQETQYF
TGTGCCAGCGATCCTACTAACGGGCAAGAGACCCAGTACTTC
>TRBJ2-3|NA|TRBV6-2/TRBV6-3|TRBD1
CASRPQGAGTDTQYF
TGTGCCAGCAGACCCCAGGGGGCCGGCACAGATACGCAGTATTTT
>TRBJ2-1|NA|TRBV24-1|NA
CATSAPQDRGCNNEQFF
TGTGCCACCAGTGCCCCACAGGACCGCGGGTGTAACAATGAGCAGTTCTTC
>TRBJ2-2|many|TRBV4-1|NA
CASSFRGANTGELFF
TGCGCCAGCAGCTTCCGAGGCGCGAACACCGGGGAGCTGTTTTTT
>TRBJ1-2|NA|TRBV7-2|NA
CASSFGPAVTYGYTF
TGTGCCAGCAGCTTCGGCCCTGCAGTTACCTATGGCTACACCTTC
>TRBJ1-3|NA|TRBV7-3|NA
CASSLWLYTIYF
TGTGCCAGCAGCTTATGGTTGTACACCATATATTTT
>TRBJ2-5|few|TRBV20-1|TRBD2
CSARVSSGDQETQYF
TGCAGTGCTAGAGTTTCTAGCGGGGACCAAGAGACCCAGTACTTC
>TRBJ1-1|NA|TRBV12-3/TRBV12-4|NA
CASTPSGVNTEAFF
TGTGCCAGCACTCCTTCGGGGGTGAACACTGAAGCTTTCTTT
>TRBJ2-5|NA|TRBV24-1|TRBD1
CATSDSPGQGLPFVYF
TGTGCCACCAGTGATTCGCCGGGACAGGGTCTTCCCTTTGTCTACTTC
>TRBJ1-5|few|TRBV6-2/TRBV6-3|NA
CASSNRRYLGNQPQHF
TGTGCCAGCAGCAACAGACGGTACCTAGGCAATCAGCCCCAGCATTTT
>TRBJ2-7|few|TRBV6-5|TRBD1
CASSFWTGFREQYF
TGTGCCAGCAGTTTTTGGACAGGGTTCCGCGAGCAGTACTTC
>TRBJ2-6|few|TRBV3-1|NA
CASRSSASGANVLTF
TGTGCCAGCAGAAGTTCAGCCTCTGGGGCCAACGTCCTGACTTTC